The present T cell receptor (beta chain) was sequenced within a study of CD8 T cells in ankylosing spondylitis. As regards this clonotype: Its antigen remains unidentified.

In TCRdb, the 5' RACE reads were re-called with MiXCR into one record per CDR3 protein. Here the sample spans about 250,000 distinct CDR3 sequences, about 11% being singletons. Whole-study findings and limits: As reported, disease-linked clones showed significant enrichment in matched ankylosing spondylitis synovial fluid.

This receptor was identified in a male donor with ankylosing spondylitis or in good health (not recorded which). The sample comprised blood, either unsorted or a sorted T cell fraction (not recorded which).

The CDR3 region has the DNA TGTGCCAGCAGCGTCCGGGACAGCGGTTTCTACGAGCAGTACTTC. Translated, it gives CASSVRDSGFYEQYF. V and J are TRBV5-6 and TRBJ2-7; 7 nucleotides align to TRBD1. The V gene end was trimmed by 4 bases and the J gene end by 3 bases; junction bases not matched to a gene: 10. Germline CDR1 reads SGHDT; CDR2 reads YYEEEE. The CDR3 totals 15 residues.